This T cell receptor beta chain was obtained from a study of cytomegalovirus exposure and HLA in healthy donors. Trimming cost V 4 bases and J 6 bases, with 19 bases left between them. Germline V gene sequence: CDR1 SGHRS, CDR2 YFSETQ. This CDR3 is built from 16 residues. Produced via immunoSEQ multiplex PCR; TCRdb's table is partial and in-frame only. This sample has about 360,000 clones, with 86% found just once. On this clone: Its antigen remains unidentified.

The study, taken as a whole, reports: Subsequent analysis found a tendency for first-cohort TCR clusters to co-occur within the 120 or so validation repertoires. Researchers catalogued roughly 150 TCR beta chains as cytomegalovirus-associated.

The donors were members of the validation cohort comprising over a hundred subjects, separate from the approximately 670-subject first cohort. The V gene is TRBV5-1, the J gene TRBJ1-4; the D is unclear. The sequenced sample consisted of PBMCs. The source is a woman aged 18 to 35 in good health and CMV-seronegative. The CDR3, as DNA: TGCGCCAGCAGCCCGCTGTCAGGCCAAATGGATGAAAAACTGTTTTTT. Encoded protein: CASSPLSGQMDEKLFF.